This T cell receptor beta chain emerged from a study of T cells in Graves' hyperthyroidism and ophthalmopathy. This clonotype was detected many times. Its antigen is as yet unknown. TCR beta CDR3 regions were amplified from RNA. Initially, a first-round RT-PCR of the TCR CDR3 employed the HTBI primer set. A single record per CDR3 protein comes from TCRdb applying MiXCR to the multiplex PCR reads. Here the sample spans hundreds of thousands of distinct CDR3 sequences, 16% being singletons. Study findings and constraints: Blood also held most thyroid clonotypes expanded beyond 0.001. Researchers report that a 13 V-J model separated ophthalmopathy from stable hyperthyroidism.

This receptor was obtained from a woman under 30 with Graves' hyperthyroidism. The sequenced sample consisted of blood.

The CDR3 is CASSSSYRERDYTGELFF. The CDR3 coding sequence is TGTGCCAGCAGCTCATCATACAGGGAGCGGGACTACACCGGGGAGCTGTTTTTT. The J gene is TRBJ2-2, the V gene TRBV7-2, with TRBD2 as a possible D gene (7 bases). CDR3 size: 18 residues. V was shortened by 4 bases and J by 3 bases, with 21 bases between the two germline ends. From germline, CDR1 is SGHTA and CDR2 FQGNSA.